The 23 T cell receptor beta chains listed next were all sequenced from one sample in a study of blood T cell repertoires in COVID-19. Produced via immunoSEQ multiplex PCR; TCRdb's table is partial and in-frame only. The sample yields approximately 160,000 clones, roughly 90% seen once. Sequenced sample: peripheral blood. Source of these receptors: a man aged 60 to 69 with active or convalescent COVID-19.

The chain couples TRBV15 to TRBJ2-2; 7 nucleotides agree with TRBD2. V was clipped by 1 base and J by 4 bases; unmatched bases: 9. Germline V gene lookup returns CDR1 LNHNV and CDR2 YYDKDF (reference sequence). This CDR3 spans 17 amino acids. As DNA, the CDR3 is TGTGCCACCAGCAGAGGTCGGCGGGAGCGGGTCACCGGGGAGCTGTTTTTT. Residues: CATSRGRRERVTGELFF.

The chain employs TRBV2 and TRBJ1-2, with unresolved D. The CDR3 extends over 11 amino acids. Trimming took off 4 bases at V and 4 bases at J, with 4 bases between the two ends. Germline V CDR1 and CDR2: SNHLY, FYNNEI. The CDR3 nucleotides are TGTGCCAGCAGTGCCAGCTATGGCTACACCTTC. This translates into CASSASYGYTF.

This chain connects TRBV12-5 to TRBJ1-5; D is possibly TRBD1 (5 bases). The CDR3 has 16 amino acids. Trimming pared 6 bases from V and 4 bases from J, leaving 19 bases between. CDR1 is LGHNT and CDR2 is FRNRAP in the germline V gene. CDR3 sequence: CASGGTGGVGNQPQHF. The CDR3 bases are TGTGCTAGTGGCGGGACTGGGGGGGTTGGGAATCAGCCCCAGCATTTT.

This sequence joins TRBV6-5 and TRBJ1-1; possibly TRBD1 for D (5 bases). The CDR3 totals 14 residues. Germline V gives CDR1 MNHEY, CDR2 SVGAGI. Trimming removed 2 bases from V and 8 bases from J, with 15 bases in between. The CDR3 reads CASSYASEGAEAFF. The DNA for the CDR3 is TGTGCCAGCAGTTACGCCTCAGAAGGGGCGGAAGCTTTCTTT.

This rearrangement joins TRBV7-2 to TRBJ2-7; the match to TRBD2 covers 9 bases. The CDR3 contains 14 residues. Germline V CDR1 and CDR2: SGHTA, FQGNSA. This CDR3 is CATRGLAGSYEQYF. The CDR3 DNA reads TGTGCAACCCGGGGACTAGCTGGTTCCTACGAGCAGTACTTC.

The rearrangement links TRBV7-9 to TRBJ1-1; 8 positions agree with TRBD1. V was pared by 5 bases and J by 0 bases, with 5 bases of the junction left unmatched. Germline values: CDR1 SEHNR, CDR2 FQNEAQ (reference sequence). The CDR3 totals 15 residues. CDR3 residues: CASSAQTGVNTEAFF. The CDR3 nucleotides are TGTGCCAGCAGCGCACAGACAGGGGTGAACACTGAAGCTTTCTTT. Full variable domain (outside the CDR3, taken from reference TRBV7-9 and TRBJ1-1): DTGVSQNPRHKITKRGQNVTFRCDPISEHNRLYWYRQTLGQGPEFLTYFQNEAQLEKSRLLSDRFSAERPKGSFSTLEIQRTEQGDSAMYLCASSAQTGVNTEAFFGQGTRLTVV.

The rearrangement joins TRBV5-8 to TRBJ1-6; TRBD1 matches at 9 bases. CDR3 size: 14 residues. V trimming: 3 bases; J trimming: 10 bases; junction bases outside the gene matches: 5. Germline-derived CDR1 and CDR2 are SGHTS and YDEGEE. CDR3 region: CASSSGQGESPLHF. Here the CDR3 DNA reads TGTGCCAGCAGCTCGGGACAGGGTGAATCACCCCTCCACTTT. Supplemented by reference TRBV5-8 and TRBJ1-6, the full variable domain reads EAGVTQSPTHLIKTRGQQATLRCSPISGHTSVYWYQQALGLGLQFLLWYDEGEERNRGNFPPRFSGRQFPNYSSELNVNALELEDSALYLCASSSGQGESPLHFGNGTRLTVT.

The V call is TRBV7-6, the J call TRBJ1-1, with D possibly being TRBD1 (5 bases). Germline V gives CDR1 SGHVS, CDR2 FNYEAQ. Trimming cost V 3 bases and J 0 bases, with 8 bases left between them. The CDR3 extends over 14 amino acids. The CDR3 region has the DNA TGTGCCAGCAGCTTGGGACTCTTGAACACTGAAGCTTTCTTT. It codes for CASSLGLLNTEAFF. Filled out from reference TRBV7-6 and TRBJ1-1, the complete variable domain reads GAGVSQSPRYKVTKRGQDVALRCDPISGHVSLYWYRQALGQGPEFLTYFNYEAQQDKSGLPNDRFSAERPEGSISTLTIQRTEQRDSAMYRCASSLGLLNTEAFFGQGTRLTVV.

The rearrangement links TRBV5-8 to TRBJ1-2, with 7 bases that match TRBD1. CDR1 and CDR2 from the germline V gene are SGHTS and YDEGEE. The CDR3 is 14 residues long. V was pared by 4 bases and J by 2 bases, with 5 bases of the junction left unmatched. In DNA form, the CDR3 reads TGTGCCAGCAGCCGGACAGGCGGCAACTATGGCTACACCTTC. As protein: CASSRTGGNYGYTF.

This clone is a singleton in its sample. V and J are TRBV6-6 and TRBJ1-1; TRBD1 is a possible D gene (6 bases). The CDR3 extends over 12 amino acids. V lost 7 bases and J 11 bases, leaving 17 bases between the germline ends. Germline V gene data show CDR1 as MNHNY and CDR2 as SVGAGI (reference sequence). The CDR3 DNA reads TGTGCCAGCACCTCGGGGGGCGGGCGGGCTTTCTTT. This translates into CASTSGGGRAFF.

The J gene is TRBJ2-1, the V gene TRBV5-1; D call uncertain. In germline, CDR1 is SGHRS, CDR2 YFSETQ. Trimming left V 0 bases short and J 0 bases short, with 7 bases between. This CDR3 has 15 residues. Here the CDR3 reads CASSLESSSYNEQFF. As DNA, the CDR3 is TGCGCCAGCAGCTTGGAATCGAGCTCCTACAATGAGCAGTTCTTC. The full variable domain, its missing parts supplied by reference TRBV5-1 and TRBJ2-1, is KAGVTQTPRYLIKTRGQQVTLSCSPISGHRSVSWYQQTPGQGLQFLFEYFSETQRNKGNFPGRFSGRQFSNSRSEMNVSTLELGDSALYLCASSLESSSYNEQFFGPGTRLTVL.

V and J are TRBV6-5 and TRBJ1-3; 7 positions match TRBD1. Germline CDR1 and CDR2: MNHEY and SVGAGI. Trimming cost V 6 bases and J 4 bases; bases outside gene matches: 3. This CDR3 spans 13 amino acids. DNA for the CDR3: TGTGCCAGCAGAGGGACAGAAGGAAACACCATATATTTT. Protein: CASRGTEGNTIYF.

The chain links TRBV19 to TRBJ2-1, with TRBD2 matching 13 bases. The V segment lost 8 bases and the J segment 12 bases; nucleotides outside the gene matches: 13. The CDR3 is made up of 15 amino acids. The germline CDR1 and CDR2 sequences are LNHDA and SQIVND (reference sequence). CDR3 sequence: CASGTGTSGAVWQFF. CDR3 DNA: TGTGCCAGTGGGACCGGGACTAGCGGGGCCGTCTGGCAGTTCTTC.

The J gene is TRBJ2-7, the V gene TRBV18; 8 nucleotides align to TRBD2. The CDR3 extends over 15 amino acids. The V gene end was trimmed by 3 bases and the J gene end by 0 bases; junction bases not matched to a gene: 4. The germline V gene encodes CDR1 KGHSH and CDR2 LQKENI. The DNA of the CDR3 is TGTGCCAGCTCACCCCTAGCGGGCCCCTCCTACGAGCAGTACTTC. It is translated as CASSPLAGPSYEQYF.

The V call is TRBV11-2, the J call TRBJ2-7, with TRBD2 as a possible D gene (6 bases). The V end was cut by 3 bases, the J end by 3 bases, with 9 bases between. Germline loops: CDR1 SGHAT, CDR2 FQNNGV. This CDR3 region has 13 residues. CDR3 bases: TGTGCCAGCAGCTTCTCCGGGGGCTACGAGCAGTACTTC. As protein: CASSFSGGYEQYF.

The chain has TRBV10-3 and TRBJ2-3; TRBD1 matches 8 bases. Trimming removed 4 bases from V and 4 bases from J; junction bases left unmatched: 7. CDR1 is ENHRY, CDR2 SYGVKD, per germline. The CDR3 is 15 residues long. In DNA, the CDR3 is TGTGCCATCAGTGGGCAGGGGGCCGGGGCAGATACGCAGTATTTT. Its translation: CAISGQGAGADTQYF.

The chain carries TRBV14 and TRBJ2-1; maybe TRBD1 (6 bases). The CDR3 has 14 residues. Between the trimmed V and J ends, which lost 4 bases and 7 bases, there was a span of 14 bases. Per germline, CDR1 SGHDN and CDR2 FVKESK. CDR3 loop: CASSPQQGWNEQFF. CDR3 bases: TGTGCCAGCAGCCCGCAACAGGGTTGGAATGAGCAGTTCTTC.

This chain uses TRBV7-2 with TRBJ2-7, with 7 bases fitting TRBD2. From germline, CDR1 is SGHTA and CDR2 FQGNSA. The J segment lost 4 bases and the V segment lost 4 bases, leaving 13 bases of the junction unmatched. This CDR3 has 16 residues. The chain's CDR3 is CASSSPAAGRRYEQYF. CDR3 nucleotide sequence: TGTGCCAGCAGCTCTCCGGCCGCCGGGAGGCGGTACGAGCAGTACTTC.

The chain combines TRBV19 with TRBJ2-7, with D perhaps matching TRBD1 (5 bases). V lost 5 bases, J lost 4 bases, and 9 bases lay in between. The germline CDR1 and CDR2 sequences are LNHDA and SQIVND (reference sequence). The CDR3 length is 12 residues. This chain's CDR3 is CASSAQGYEQYF. Here the CDR3 DNA reads TGTGCCAGTAGTGCCCAGGGTTACGAGCAGTACTTC.

The gene calls are TRBV7-6 and TRBJ2-6, with D perhaps matching TRBD2 (5 bases). From germline, CDR1 is SGHVS and CDR2 FNYEAQ. The CDR3 has 16 residues. Trimming removed 0 bases at V and 1 base at J, with 7 bases between. The CDR3 here is CASSLARRSGANVLTF. The CDR3 bases are TGTGCCAGCAGCTTAGCGCGGAGGTCTGGGGCCAACGTCCTGACTTTC. Full variable domain (remainder filled in from reference TRBV7-6 and TRBJ2-6): GAGVSQSPRYKVTKRGQDVALRCDPISGHVSLYWYRQALGQGPEFLTYFNYEAQQDKSGLPNDRFSAERPEGSISTLTIQRTEQRDSAMYRCASSLARRSGANVLTFGAGSRLTVL.

The chain employs TRBV7-6 and TRBJ2-2, with 11 bases aligning to TRBD1. The CDR3 spans 20 residues. CDR1 is SGHVS, CDR2 FNYEAQ, per germline. The ends lost 0 bases at V and 3 bases at J; junction bases unmatched: 12. DNA for the CDR3: TGTGCCAGCAGCTTAGCCCGGGACAGGGGGAGAGTTCGGGACACCGGGGAGCTGTTTTTT. It translates to CASSLARDRGRVRDTGELFF.

This chain joins TRBV15 and TRBJ1-5; D is unresolved. Germline V gene data show CDR1 as LNHNV and CDR2 as YYDKDF (reference sequence). The ends were cut back, 0 bases at V and 1 base at J, with 7 bases in the middle. This CDR3 spans 15 amino acids. In DNA form, the CDR3 reads TGTGCCACCAGCAGAGATGGCCCCAGCAATCAGCCCCAGCATTTT. It is translated as CATSRDGPSNQPQHF. The full variable domain, with the rest looked up from reference TRBV15 and TRBJ1-5, is DAMVIQNPRYQVTQFGKPVTLSCSQTLNHNVMYWYQQKSSQAPKLLFHYYDKDFNNEADTPDNFQSRRPNTSFCFLDIRSPGLGDTAMYLCATSRDGPSNQPQHFGDGTRLSIL.

V and J are TRBV19 and TRBJ2-1, with TRBD2 as a possible D gene (6 bases). From germline, CDR1 is LNHDA and CDR2 SQIVND (reference sequence). The V and J ends lost 7 bases and 0 bases respectively, with 13 bases between them. The CDR3 contains 15 residues. The chain's CDR3 is CASTKGLHSYNEQFF. As DNA, the CDR3 is TGTGCCAGTACTAAGGGACTGCACTCCTACAATGAGCAGTTCTTC. The full variable domain, its missing parts supplied by reference TRBV19 and TRBJ2-1, is DGGITQSPKYLFRKEGQNVTLSCEQNLNHDAMYWYRQDPGQGLRLIYYSQIVNDFQKGDIAEGYSVSREKKESFPLTVTSAQKNPTAFYLCASTKGLHSYNEQFFGPGTRLTVL.